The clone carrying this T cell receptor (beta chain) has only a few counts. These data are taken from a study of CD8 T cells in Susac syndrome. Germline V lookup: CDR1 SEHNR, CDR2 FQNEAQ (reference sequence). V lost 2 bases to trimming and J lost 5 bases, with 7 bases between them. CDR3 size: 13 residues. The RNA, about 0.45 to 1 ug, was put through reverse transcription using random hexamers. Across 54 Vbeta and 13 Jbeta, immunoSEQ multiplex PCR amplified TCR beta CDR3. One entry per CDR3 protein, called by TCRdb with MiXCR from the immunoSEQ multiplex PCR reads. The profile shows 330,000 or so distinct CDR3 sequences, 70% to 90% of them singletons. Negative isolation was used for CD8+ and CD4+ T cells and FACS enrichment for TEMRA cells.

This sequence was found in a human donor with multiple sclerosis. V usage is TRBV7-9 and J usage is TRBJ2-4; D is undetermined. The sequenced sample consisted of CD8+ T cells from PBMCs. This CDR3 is CASSLSIENIQYF. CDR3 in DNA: TGTGCCAGCAGCTTATCCATTGAAAACATTCAGTACTTC.